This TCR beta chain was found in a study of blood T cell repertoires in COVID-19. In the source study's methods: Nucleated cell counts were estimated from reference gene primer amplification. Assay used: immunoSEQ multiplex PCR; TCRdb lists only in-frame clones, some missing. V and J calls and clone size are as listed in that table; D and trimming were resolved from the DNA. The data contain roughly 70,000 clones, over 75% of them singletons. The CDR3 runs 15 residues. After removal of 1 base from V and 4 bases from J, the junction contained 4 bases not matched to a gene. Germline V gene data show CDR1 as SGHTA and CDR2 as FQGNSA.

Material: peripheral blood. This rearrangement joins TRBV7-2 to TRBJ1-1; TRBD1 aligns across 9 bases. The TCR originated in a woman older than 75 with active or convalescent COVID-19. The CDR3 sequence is CASSLDDRGGTEAFF. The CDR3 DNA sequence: TGTGCCAGCAGCTTAGATGACAGGGGGGGCACTGAAGCTTTCTTT. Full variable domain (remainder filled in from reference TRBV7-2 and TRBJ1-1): GAGVSQSPSNKVTEKGKDVELRCDPISGHTALYWYRQSLGQGLEFLIYFQGNSAPDKSGLPSDRFSAERTGGSVSTLTIQRTQQEDSAVYLCASSLDDRGGTEAFFGQGTRLTVV.